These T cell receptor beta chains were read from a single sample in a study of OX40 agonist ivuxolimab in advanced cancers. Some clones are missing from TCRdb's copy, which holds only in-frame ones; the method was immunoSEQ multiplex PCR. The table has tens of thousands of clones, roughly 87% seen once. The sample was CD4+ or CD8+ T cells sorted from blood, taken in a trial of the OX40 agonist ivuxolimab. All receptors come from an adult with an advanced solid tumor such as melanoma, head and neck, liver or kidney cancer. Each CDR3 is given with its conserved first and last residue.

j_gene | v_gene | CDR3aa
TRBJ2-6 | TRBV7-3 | CASSFEGSSGANVLTF
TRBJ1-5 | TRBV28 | CASRDREQPQHF
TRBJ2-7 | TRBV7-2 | CASSYERGGREQYF
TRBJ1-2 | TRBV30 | CAWSSNSYGYTF
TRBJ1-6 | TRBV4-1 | CASSQDKEISPLHF
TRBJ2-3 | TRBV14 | CASSRVRSSKSDTQYF
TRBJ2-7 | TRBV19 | CASSIGGQGGSYEQYF
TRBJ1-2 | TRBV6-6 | CASSRGTVYGYTF
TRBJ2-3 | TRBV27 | CASSLLGSDTQYF
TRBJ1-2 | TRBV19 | CASSTPGTGWYGYTF
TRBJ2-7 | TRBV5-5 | CASSLEDGIYEQYF
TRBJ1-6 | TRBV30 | CAWSVMPGSPLHF
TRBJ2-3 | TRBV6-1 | CASREALTDTQYF
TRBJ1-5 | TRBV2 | CASSPDSNQPQHF
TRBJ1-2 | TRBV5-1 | CASSARRGGSNYGYTF
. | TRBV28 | CASTTPGHTYEQYF
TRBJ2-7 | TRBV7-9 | CASSPRRTSEQYF
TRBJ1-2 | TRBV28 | CASSLGTASGGYTF
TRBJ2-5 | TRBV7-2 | CASSTDTFGETQYF
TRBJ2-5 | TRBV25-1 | CASTQTGSQETQYF
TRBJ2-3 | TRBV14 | CASSRLGAAGDTQYF
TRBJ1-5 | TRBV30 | CAWSIGGTQHF
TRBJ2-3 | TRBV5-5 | CASSWTGLLTDTQYF
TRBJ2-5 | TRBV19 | CASSLGETQYF
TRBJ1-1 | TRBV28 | CASSSGGANTEAFF
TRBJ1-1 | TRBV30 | CAWSVHRGLGNTEAFF
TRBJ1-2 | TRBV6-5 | CASSSSHNGYTF